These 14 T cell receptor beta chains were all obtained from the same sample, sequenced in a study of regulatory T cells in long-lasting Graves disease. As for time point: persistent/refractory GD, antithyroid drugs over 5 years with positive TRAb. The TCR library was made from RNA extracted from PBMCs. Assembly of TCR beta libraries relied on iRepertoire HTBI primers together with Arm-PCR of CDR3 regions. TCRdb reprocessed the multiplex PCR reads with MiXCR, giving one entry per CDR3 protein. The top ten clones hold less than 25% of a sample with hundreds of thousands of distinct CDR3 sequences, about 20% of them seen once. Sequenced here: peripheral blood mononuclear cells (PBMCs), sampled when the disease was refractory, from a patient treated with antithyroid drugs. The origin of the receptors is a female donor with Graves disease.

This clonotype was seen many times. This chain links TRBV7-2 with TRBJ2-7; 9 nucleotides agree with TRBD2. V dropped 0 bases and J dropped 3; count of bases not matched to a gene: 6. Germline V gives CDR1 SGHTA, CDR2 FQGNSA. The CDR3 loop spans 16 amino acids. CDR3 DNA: TGTGCCAGCAGCTTAGCGAGTAGCGGGAGTTACTACGAGCAGTACTTC. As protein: CASSLASSGSYYEQYF.

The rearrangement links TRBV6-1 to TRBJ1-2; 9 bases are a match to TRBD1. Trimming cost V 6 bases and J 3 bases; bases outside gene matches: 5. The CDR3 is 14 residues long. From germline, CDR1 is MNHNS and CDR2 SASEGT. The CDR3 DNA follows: TGTGCCAGCAGGACTACAGGGGGCGACTATGGCTACACCTTC. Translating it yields CASRTTGGDYGYTF.

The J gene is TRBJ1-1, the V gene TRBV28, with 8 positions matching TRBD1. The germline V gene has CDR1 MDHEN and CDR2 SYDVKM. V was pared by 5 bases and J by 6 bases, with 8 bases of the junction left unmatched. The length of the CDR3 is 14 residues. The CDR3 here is CASSRQGPPPEAFF. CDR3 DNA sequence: TGTGCCAGCAGTCGACAGGGGCCCCCCCCTGAAGCTTTCTTT.

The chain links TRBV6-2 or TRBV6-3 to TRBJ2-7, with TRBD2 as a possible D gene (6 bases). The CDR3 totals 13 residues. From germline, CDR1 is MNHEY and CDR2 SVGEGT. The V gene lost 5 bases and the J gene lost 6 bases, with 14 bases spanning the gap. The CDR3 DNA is TGTGCCAGCAGTCCTAGCGTAACCTCCGAGCAGTACTTC. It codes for CASSPSVTSEQYF.

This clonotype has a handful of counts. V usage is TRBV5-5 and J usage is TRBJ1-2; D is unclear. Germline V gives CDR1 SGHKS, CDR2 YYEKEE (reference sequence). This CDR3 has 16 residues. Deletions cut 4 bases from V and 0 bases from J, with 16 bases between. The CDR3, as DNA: TGTGCCAGCAGCCCCCGGTTGAAGACTTCTAACTATGGCTACACCTTC. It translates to CASSPRLKTSNYGYTF.

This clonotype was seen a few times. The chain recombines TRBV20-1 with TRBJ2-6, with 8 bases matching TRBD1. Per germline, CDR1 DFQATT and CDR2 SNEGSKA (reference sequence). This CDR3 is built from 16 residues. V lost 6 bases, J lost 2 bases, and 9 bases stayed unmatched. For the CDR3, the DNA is TGCAGTGCCCGGACAGGGTTGGGCCCTGGGGCCAACGTCCTGACTTTC. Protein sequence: CSARTGLGPGANVLTF.

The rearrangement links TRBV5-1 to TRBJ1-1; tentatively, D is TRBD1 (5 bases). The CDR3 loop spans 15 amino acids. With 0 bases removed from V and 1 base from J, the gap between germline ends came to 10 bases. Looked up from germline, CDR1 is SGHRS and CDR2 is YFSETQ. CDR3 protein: CASSLGLGGNTEAFF. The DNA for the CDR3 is TGCGCCAGCAGCTTGGGGCTCGGGGGGAACACTGAAGCTTTCTTT.

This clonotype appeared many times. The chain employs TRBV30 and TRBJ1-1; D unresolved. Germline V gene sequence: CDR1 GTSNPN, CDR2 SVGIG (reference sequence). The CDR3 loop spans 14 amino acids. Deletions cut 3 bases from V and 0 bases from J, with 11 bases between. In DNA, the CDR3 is TGTGCCTGGAGAACTGGATTCTTGAACACTGAAGCTTTCTTT. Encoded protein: CAWRTGFLNTEAFF.

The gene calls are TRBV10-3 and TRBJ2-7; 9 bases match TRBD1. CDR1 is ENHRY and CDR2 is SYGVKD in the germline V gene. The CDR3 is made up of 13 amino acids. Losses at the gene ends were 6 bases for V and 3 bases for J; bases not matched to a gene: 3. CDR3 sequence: CAIRTGGGYEQYF. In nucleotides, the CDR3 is TGTGCCATCAGGACAGGGGGGGGCTACGAGCAGTACTTC.

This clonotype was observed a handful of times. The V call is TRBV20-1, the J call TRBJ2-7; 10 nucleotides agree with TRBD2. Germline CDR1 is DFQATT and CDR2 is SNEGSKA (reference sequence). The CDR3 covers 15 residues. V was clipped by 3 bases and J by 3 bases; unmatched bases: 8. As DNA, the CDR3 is TGCAGTGCTAGGGCCGGACTAGCGGCAAACTACGAGCAGTACTTC. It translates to CSARAGLAANYEQYF.

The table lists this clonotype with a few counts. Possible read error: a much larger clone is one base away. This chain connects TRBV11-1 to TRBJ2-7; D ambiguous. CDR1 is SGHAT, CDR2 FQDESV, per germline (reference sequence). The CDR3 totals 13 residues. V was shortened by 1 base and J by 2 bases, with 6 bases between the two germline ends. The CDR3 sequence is CASSLEDPYEQYF. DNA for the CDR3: TGTGCCAGCAGCTTAGAAGATCCCTACGAGCAGTACTTC.

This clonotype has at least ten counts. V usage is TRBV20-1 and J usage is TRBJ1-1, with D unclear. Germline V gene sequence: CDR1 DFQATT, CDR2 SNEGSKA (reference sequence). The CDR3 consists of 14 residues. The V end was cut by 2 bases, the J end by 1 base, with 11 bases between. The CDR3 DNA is TGCAGTGCTAGACCCTACTACCCGAACACTGAAGCTTTCTTT. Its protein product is CSARPYYPNTEAFF.

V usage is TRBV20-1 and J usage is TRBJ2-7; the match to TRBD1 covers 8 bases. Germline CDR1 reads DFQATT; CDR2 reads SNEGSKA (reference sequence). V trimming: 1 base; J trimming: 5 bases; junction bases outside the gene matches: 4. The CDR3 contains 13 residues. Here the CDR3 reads CSARGTGYHEQYF. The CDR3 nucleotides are TGCAGTGCTAGAGGGACAGGGTATCACGAGCAGTACTTC.

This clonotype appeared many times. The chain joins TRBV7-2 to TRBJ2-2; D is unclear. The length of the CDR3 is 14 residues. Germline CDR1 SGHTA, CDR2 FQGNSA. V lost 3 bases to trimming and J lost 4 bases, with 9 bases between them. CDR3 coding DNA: TGTGCCAGCAGCTTGACCTGGGGCACCGGGGAGCTGTTTTTT. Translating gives CASSLTWGTGELFF.